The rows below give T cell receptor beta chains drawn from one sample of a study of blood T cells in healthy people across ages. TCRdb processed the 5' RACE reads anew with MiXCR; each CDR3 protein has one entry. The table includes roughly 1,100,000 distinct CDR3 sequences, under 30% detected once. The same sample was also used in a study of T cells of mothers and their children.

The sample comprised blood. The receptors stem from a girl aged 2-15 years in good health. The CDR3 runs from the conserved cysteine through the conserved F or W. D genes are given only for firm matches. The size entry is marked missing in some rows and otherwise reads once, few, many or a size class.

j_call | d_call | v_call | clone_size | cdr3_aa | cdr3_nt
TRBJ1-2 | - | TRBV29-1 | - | CSCYVGGKFYGYTF | TGCAGCTGCTATGTGGGGGGGAAGTTCTATGGCTACACCTTC
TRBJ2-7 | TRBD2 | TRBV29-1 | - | CSVAGLGVVYEQYF | TGCAGCGTTGCGGGACTAGGGGTTGTCTACGAGCAGTACTTC
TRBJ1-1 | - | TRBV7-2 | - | CASTEGRGWDTEAFF | TGTGCCAGCACCGAGGGGCGGGGATGGGACACTGAAGCTTTCTTT
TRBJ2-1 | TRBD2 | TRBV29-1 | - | CSVEWDYNNEQFF | TGCAGCGTTGAATGGGACTACAACAATGAGCAGTTCTTC
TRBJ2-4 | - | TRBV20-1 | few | CSARDQNIQYF | TGCAGTGCTAGGGACCAAAACATTCAGTACTTC
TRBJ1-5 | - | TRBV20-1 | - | CSARDPDNQPQHF | TGCAGTGCTAGAGATCCCGACAATCAGCCCCAGCATTTT
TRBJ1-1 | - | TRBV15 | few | CATSTDSPEAFF | TGTGCCACCAGCACGGACAGCCCCGAAGCTTTCTTT
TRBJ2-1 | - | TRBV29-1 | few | CSVEGDQSAQMMEQFF | TGCAGCGTTGAAGGGGACCAGTCGGCGCAAATGATGGAGCAGTTCTTC
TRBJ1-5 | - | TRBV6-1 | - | CASSEAARVYQPQHF | TGTGCCAGCAGTGAAGCGGCCAGGGTATATCAGCCCCAGCATTTT
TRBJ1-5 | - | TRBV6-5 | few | CASALGAGGRQPQHF | TGTGCCAGCGCTCTAGGGGCGGGGGGCCGGCAGCCCCAGCATTTT
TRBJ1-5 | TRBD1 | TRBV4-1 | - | CASSPTGTGNQPQHF | TGCGCCAGCAGCCCGACCGGGACAGGGAACCAGCCCCAGCATTTT
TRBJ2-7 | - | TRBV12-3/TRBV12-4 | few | CASSLWAIEQYF | TGTGCCAGCAGTTTATGGGCGATCGAGCAGTACTTC
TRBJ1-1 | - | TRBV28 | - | CASGRGLGEGIGAFF | TGTGCCAGCGGCCGCGGGTTGGGGGAAGGAATCGGAGCTTTCTTT
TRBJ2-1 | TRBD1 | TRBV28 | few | CASRPSGTGNNEQFF | TGTGCCAGCCGTCCCTCCGGGACAGGGAACAATGAGCAGTTCTTC
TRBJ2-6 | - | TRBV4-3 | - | CASSQVLLSSGANVLTF | TGCGCCAGCAGCCAAGTGCTTCTTAGCTCTGGGGCCAACGTCCTGACTTTC
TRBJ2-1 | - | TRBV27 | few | CASSLLPGVDEQFF | TGTGCCAGCAGTTTACTTCCGGGGGTCGATGAGCAGTTCTTC
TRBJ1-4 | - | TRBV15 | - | CATSRDPGSNEKLFF | TGTGCCACCAGCAGAGATCCGGGGAGTAATGAAAAACTGTTTTTT
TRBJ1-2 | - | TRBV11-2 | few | CASSLDLGRERTYGYTF | TGTGCCAGCAGCTTAGATTTGGGCAGGGAAAGGACTTATGGCTACACCTTC
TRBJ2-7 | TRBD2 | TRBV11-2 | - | CASSLVGPAGVKYYEQYF | TGTGCCAGCAGCTTAGTGGGACCAGCGGGAGTCAAGTACTACGAGCAGTACTTC
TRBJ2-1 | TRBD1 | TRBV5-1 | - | CASSSGTGRNEQFF | TGCGCCAGCAGCTCGGGGACAGGGAGGAATGAGCAGTTCTTC
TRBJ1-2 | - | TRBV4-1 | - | CASSDETVFGSDGYTF | TGCGCCAGCAGCGATGAGACAGTGTTTGGAAGTGATGGCTACACCTTC
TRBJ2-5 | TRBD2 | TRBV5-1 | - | CASSLATSVQETQYF | TGCGCCAGCAGCTTGGCGACTAGCGTCCAAGAGACCCAGTACTTC
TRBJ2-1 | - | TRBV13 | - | CASRSGRAGNEQFF | TGTGCCAGCAGATCGGGAAGGGCTGGTAATGAGCAGTTCTTC
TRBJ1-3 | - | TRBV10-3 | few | CAARAADAGNTIYF | TGTGCCGCCCGGGCGGCAGATGCTGGAAACACCATATATTTT
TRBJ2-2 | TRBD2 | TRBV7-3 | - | CASSLTPLAGSGPGELFF | TGTGCCAGCAGCTTAACTCCTTTAGCGGGGAGTGGGCCCGGGGAGCTGTTTTTT
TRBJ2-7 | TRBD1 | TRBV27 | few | CASRKQGARQYF | TGTGCCAGCAGGAAACAGGGGGCTAGGCAGTACTTC
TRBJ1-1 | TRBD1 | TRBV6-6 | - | CASSPPGTANTEAFF | TGTGCCAGCAGTCCTCCCGGGACAGCCAACACTGAAGCTTTCTTT